Listed below are T cell receptor beta chains from one sample, sequenced in a study of shared clonotypes between healthy human individuals. Generated by immunoSEQ multiplex PCR, the TCRdb table keeps only in-frame clones and is missing some. The sample holds hundreds of thousands of clones, roughly 96% seen once. The sample was naive CD8+ T cells sorted from blood. The source of these receptors is a woman aged 25 to 39 in good health. CDR3s include the opening cysteine and the closing phenylalanine or tryptophan. Fields, in order: clone size, V gene, J gene, D gene, CDR3 protein, CDR3 DNA. D genes are given only for firm matches. Where a row states a size, it is once, few, many or the class of an expanded clone; other rows omit it.

>.|TRBV27|TRBJ2-3|TRBD2
CASSQLAGSTDTQYF
TGTGCCAGCAGCCAACTAGCGGGCAGCACAGATACGCAGTATTTT
>once|TRBV10-2|TRBJ2-1|.
CASSESGSGRALRNEQFF
TGCGCCAGCAGTGAGTCGGGAAGCGGAAGGGCCCTACGCAATGAGCAGTTCTTC
>.|TRBV28|TRBJ2-3|.
CASSSVTFSTDTQYF
TGTGCCAGCAGTTCTGTGACTTTTAGCACAGATACGCAGTATTTT
>.|TRBV6-5|TRBJ2-1|.
CASSYGAGVYNEQFF
TGTGCCAGCAGTTACGGGGCCGGGGTCTACAATGAGCAGTTCTTC
>once|TRBV29-1|TRBJ2-2|.
CSVGENYQRDGELFF
TGCAGCGTTGGGGAGAACTACCAACGAGACGGGGAGCTGTTTTTT
>.|TRBV27|TRBJ2-1|.
CASSFFQGPYNEQFF
TGTGCCAGCAGTTTTTTCCAGGGGCCATACAATGAGCAGTTCTTC
>few|TRBV30|TRBJ1-3|.
CAWSGASSGNTIYF
TGTGCCTGGAGTGGAGCGAGCTCTGGAAACACCATATATTTT
>.|TRBV19|TRBJ1-6|TRBD1
CASSDRGSPLHF
TGTGCCAGTAGTGACAGGGGATCACCCCTCCACTTT
>.|TRBV19|TRBJ2-7|.
CASSIFGGEQYF
TGTGCCAGTAGTATATTTGGGGGCGAGCAGTACTTC
>.|TRBV4-1|TRBJ2-1|.
CASSQSETYSYNEQFF
TGCGCCAGCAGCCAGTCAGAGACTTACTCCTACAATGAGCAGTTCTTC
>.|TRBV7-8|TRBJ2-2|.
CAITLQGSGELFF
TGTGCCATCACGTTACAGGGATCCGGGGAGCTGTTTTTT
>.|TRBV5-4|TRBJ2-3|.
CASSLTPGAADTQYF
TGTGCCAGCAGCTTGACTCCGGGAGCGGCGGATACGCAGTATTTT
>few|TRBV29-1|TRBJ1-1|.
CSDLGTEAFF
TGCAGCGACCTTGGCACTGAAGCTTTCTTT
>.|TRBV6-5|TRBJ2-4|.
CASSYGGAGIQYF
TGTGCCAGCAGTTACGGGGGGGCTGGCATTCAGTACTTC